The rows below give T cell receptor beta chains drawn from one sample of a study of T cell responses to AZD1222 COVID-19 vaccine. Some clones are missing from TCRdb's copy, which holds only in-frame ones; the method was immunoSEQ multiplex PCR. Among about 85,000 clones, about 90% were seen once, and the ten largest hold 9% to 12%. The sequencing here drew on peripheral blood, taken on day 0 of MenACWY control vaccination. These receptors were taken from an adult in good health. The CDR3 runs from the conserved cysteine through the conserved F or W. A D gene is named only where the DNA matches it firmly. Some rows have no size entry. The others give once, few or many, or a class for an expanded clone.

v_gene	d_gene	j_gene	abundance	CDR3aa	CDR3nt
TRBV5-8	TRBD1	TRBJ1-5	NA	CASSLGQGHQPQHF	TGTGCCAGCAGCCTTGGACAGGGACATCAGCCCCAGCATTTT
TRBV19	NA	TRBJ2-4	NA	CASSVSNGKNIQYF	TGTGCCAGTAGTGTTTCCAACGGCAAAAACATTCAGTACTTC
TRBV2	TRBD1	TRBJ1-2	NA	CASRGQGNGYTF	TGTGCCAGCAGGGGACAGGGGAATGGCTACACCTTC
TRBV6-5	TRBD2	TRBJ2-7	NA	CASSWTSQEEQYF	TGTGCCAGCAGCTGGACTAGCCAAGAAGAGCAGTACTTC
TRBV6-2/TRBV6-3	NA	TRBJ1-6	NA	CASSYSFSPNSPLHF	TGTGCCAGCAGTTACTCATTTTCGCCGAATTCACCCCTCCACTTT
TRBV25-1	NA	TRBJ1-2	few	CASSDTRTTSHGYTF	TGTGCCAGCAGTGACACCCGGACCACGAGCCATGGCTACACCTTC
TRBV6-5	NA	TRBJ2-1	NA	CASSDRWGTYNEQFF	TGTGCCAGCAGCGATAGGTGGGGTACCTACAATGAGCAGTTCTTC
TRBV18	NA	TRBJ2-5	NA	CASSMKKTQYF	TGTGCCAGCTCGATGAAAAAGACCCAGTACTTC
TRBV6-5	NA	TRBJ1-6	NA	CASSYSTGSPLHF	TGTGCCAGCAGTTACTCGACGGGTTCACCCCTCCACTTT
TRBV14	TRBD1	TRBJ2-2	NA	CASLFQGDTGELFF	TGTGCCAGTTTGTTTCAGGGGGACACCGGGGAGCTGTTTTTT
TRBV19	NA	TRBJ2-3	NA	CASSIPDTDTQYF	TGTGCCAGTAGTATCCCAGACACAGATACGCAGTATTTT
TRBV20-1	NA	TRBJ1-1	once	CSGNTEAFF	TGCAGTGGTAACACTGAAGCTTTCTTT
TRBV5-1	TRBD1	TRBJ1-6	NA	CASRTGQNGDNSPLHF	TGCGCCAGCAGAACGGGACAGAACGGTGATAATTCACCCCTCCACTTT
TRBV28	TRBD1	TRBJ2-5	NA	CASSARQGGGRETQYF	TGTGCCAGCAGTGCGCGACAGGGCGGAGGTAGAGAGACCCAGTACTTC
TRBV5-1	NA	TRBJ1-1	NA	CASSLARSGEGQAFF	TGCGCCAGCAGCTTGGCAAGATCAGGGGAAGGCCAAGCTTTCTTT
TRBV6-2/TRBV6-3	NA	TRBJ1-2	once	CASSPDSSYGYTF	TGTGCCAGCAGTCCGGACAGCTCCTATGGCTACACCTTC
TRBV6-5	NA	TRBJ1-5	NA	CASGPGVSQPQHF	TGTGCCAGCGGCCCAGGGGTCAGTCAGCCCCAGCATTTT
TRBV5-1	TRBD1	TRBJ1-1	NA	CASSEYRDREAFF	TGCGCCAGCAGCGAGTACCGGGACAGGGAAGCTTTCTTT
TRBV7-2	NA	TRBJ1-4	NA	CASSLGQQTNEKLFF	TGTGCCAGCAGCTTAGGACAACAGACCAATGAAAAACTGTTTTTT
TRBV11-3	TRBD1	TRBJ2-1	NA	CASSYYGTDYNEQFF	TGTGCCAGCAGCTATTATGGGACAGACTACAATGAGCAGTTCTTC
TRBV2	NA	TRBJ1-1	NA	CASSEWGNTEAFF	TGTGCCAGCAGTGAATGGGGTAACACTGAAGCTTTCTTT
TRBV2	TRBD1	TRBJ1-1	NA	CASSPRTGGSSVAFF	TGTGCCAGCAGCCCAAGGACAGGGGGAAGTTCCGTAGCTTTCTTT
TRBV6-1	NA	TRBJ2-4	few	CASSDAVSPKNIQYF	TGTGCCAGCAGTGACGCGGTTTCCCCCAAAAACATTCAGTACTTC
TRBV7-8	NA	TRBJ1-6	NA	CASSPQEAPLHF	TGTGCCAGCAGCCCTCAGGAGGCACCCCTCCACTTT
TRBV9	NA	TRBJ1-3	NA	CASSSKNTIYF	TGTGCCAGCAGCTCAAAAAACACCATATATTTT
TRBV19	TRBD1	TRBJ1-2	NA	CASSKGQGADNYGYTF	TGTGCCAGTAGTAAGGGACAGGGGGCGGATAACTATGGCTACACCTTC
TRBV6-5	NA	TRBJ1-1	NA	CASSYSGRTEAFF	TGTGCCAGCAGTTACTCGGGCCGGACTGAAGCTTTCTTT
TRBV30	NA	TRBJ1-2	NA	CAWKINQGGGYTF	TGTGCCTGGAAGATTAACCAGGGCGGCGGCTACACCTTC
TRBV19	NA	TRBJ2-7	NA	CASSIDIQRPYEQYF	TGTGCCAGTAGTATAGATATACAGAGGCCCTACGAGCAGTACTTC
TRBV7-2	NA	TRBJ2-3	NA	CASSLGLGHPLTDTQYF	TGTGCCAGCAGCTTAGGTCTCGGACACCCCCTCACAGATACGCAGTATTTT
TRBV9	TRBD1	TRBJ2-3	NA	CASSVEGATDTQYF	TGTGCCAGCAGCGTAGAGGGGGCCACAGATACGCAGTATTTT
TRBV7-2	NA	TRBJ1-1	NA	CASSSESQGIYTEAFF	TGTGCCAGCAGCTCAGAATCCCAGGGGATCTACACTGAAGCTTTCTTT
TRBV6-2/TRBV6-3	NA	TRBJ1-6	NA	CASSLRSSYNSPLHF	TGTGCCAGCAGTTTGAGGAGCTCCTATAATTCACCCCTCCACTTT
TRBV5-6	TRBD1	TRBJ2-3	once	CASTTGDRWDDTQYF	TGTGCCAGCACTACTGGGGACAGGTGGGACGATACGCAGTATTTT
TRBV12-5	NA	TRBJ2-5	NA	CASGLGTEETQYF	TGTGCTAGTGGTTTGGGGACAGAAGAGACCCAGTACTTC
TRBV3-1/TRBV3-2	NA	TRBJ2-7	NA	CASSGQKYEQYF	TGTGCCAGCAGCGGACAAAAATACGAGCAGTACTTC
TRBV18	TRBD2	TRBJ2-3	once	CASSPRASGGTDTQYF	TGTGCCAGCTCACCAAGGGCGAGCGGGGGTACAGATACGCAGTATTTT
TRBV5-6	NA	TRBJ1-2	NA	CASSVKTAYGYTF	TGTGCCAGCAGCGTGAAGACAGCCTATGGCTACACCTTC
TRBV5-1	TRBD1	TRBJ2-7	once	CASSLGQGNSYEQYF	TGCGCCAGCAGCTTGGGACAGGGGAATTCCTACGAGCAGTACTTC
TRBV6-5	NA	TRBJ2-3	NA	CASSLGGGGTDTQYF	TGTGCCAGCAGTTTAGGGGGGGGCGGCACAGATACGCAGTATTTT
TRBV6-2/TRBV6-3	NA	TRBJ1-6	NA	CASSYRRRDSPLHF	TGTGCCAGCAGTTACCGAAGGCGCGATTCACCCCTCCACTTT
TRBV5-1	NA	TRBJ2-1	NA	CASSLNPDNEQFF	TGCGCCAGCAGCTTGAATCCCGATAATGAGCAGTTCTTC
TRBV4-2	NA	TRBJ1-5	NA	CASSQGVGGDQPQHF	TGTGCCAGCAGCCAGGGAGTTGGGGGCGATCAGCCCCAGCATTTT
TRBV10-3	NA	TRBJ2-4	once	CAISGGPQNIQYF	TGTGCCATCAGTGGGGGCCCCCAAAACATTCAGTACTTC
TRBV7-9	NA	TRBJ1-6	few	CASSLIPGGVRNNSPLHF	TGTGCCAGCAGCTTAATTCCCGGGGGCGTTAGAAATAATTCACCCCTCCACTTT
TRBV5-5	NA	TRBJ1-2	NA	CASSDDTNYGYTF	TGTGCCAGCAGCGACGACACTAACTATGGCTACACCTTC
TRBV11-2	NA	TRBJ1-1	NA	CASSSLRGITEAFF	TGTGCCAGCAGCTCATTGAGGGGAATCACTGAAGCTTTCTTT
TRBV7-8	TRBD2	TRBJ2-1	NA	CASSYLSSGPANNEQFF	TGTGCCAGCAGCTACCTCTCTAGCGGCCCGGCGAACAATGAGCAGTTCTTC
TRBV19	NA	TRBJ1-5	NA	CASSIGTEYQPQHF	TGTGCCAGTAGTATAGGGACAGAATATCAGCCCCAGCATTTT
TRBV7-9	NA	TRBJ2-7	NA	CASSFISLEQYF	TGTGCCAGCAGCTTCATATCCCTCGAGCAGTACTTC
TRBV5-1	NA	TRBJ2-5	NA	CASRTAGEETQYF	TGCGCCAGCAGAACGGCAGGAGAAGAGACCCAGTACTTC
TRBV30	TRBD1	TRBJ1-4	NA	CAWSEPGQGDEKLFF	TGTGCCTGGAGCGAACCGGGACAGGGGGATGAAAAACTGTTTTTT
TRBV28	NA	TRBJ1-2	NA	CASSSGQSYGYTF	TGTGCCAGCAGTTCCGGACAGTCCTATGGCTACACCTTC
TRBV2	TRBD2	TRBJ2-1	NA	CASKSSGGPSYNEQFF	TGTGCCAGCAAATCTAGCGGGGGCCCCTCCTACAATGAGCAGTTCTTC
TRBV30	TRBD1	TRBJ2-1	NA	CAWRGQQGYNEQFF	TGTGCCTGGAGGGGACAGCAGGGTTACAATGAGCAGTTCTTC
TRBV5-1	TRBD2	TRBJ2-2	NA	CASMGGIANTGELFF	TGCGCCAGCATGGGAGGGATCGCGAACACCGGGGAGCTGTTTTTT
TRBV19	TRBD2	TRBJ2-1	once	CASSIGSGGYNEQFF	TGTGCCAGTAGTATAGGGAGCGGGGGATACAATGAGCAGTTCTTC
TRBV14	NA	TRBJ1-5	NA	CASSQGAGGRGQPQHF	TGTGCCAGCAGCCAAGGGGCGGGGGGGCGAGGTCAGCCCCAGCATTTT
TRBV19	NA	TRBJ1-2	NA	CASARDFYGYTF	TGTGCCTCCGCACGGGACTTCTATGGCTACACCTTC
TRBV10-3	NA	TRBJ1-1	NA	CAIRPQGNTEAFF	TGTGCCATCCGCCCTCAGGGTAACACTGAAGCTTTCTTT